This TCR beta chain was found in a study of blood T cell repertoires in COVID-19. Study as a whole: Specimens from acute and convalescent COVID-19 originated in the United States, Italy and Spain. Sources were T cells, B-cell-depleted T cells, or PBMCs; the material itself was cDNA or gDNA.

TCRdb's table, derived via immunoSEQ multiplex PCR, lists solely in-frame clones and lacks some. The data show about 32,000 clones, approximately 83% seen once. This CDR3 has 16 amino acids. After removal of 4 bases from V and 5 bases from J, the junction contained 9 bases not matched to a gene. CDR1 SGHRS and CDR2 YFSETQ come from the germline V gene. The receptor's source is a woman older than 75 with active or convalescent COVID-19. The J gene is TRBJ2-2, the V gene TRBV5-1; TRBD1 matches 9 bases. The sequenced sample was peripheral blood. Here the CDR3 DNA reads TGCGCCAGCAGCCCCACGACAGGGGGAATGACCGGGGAGCTGTTTTTT. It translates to CASSPTTGGMTGELFF.